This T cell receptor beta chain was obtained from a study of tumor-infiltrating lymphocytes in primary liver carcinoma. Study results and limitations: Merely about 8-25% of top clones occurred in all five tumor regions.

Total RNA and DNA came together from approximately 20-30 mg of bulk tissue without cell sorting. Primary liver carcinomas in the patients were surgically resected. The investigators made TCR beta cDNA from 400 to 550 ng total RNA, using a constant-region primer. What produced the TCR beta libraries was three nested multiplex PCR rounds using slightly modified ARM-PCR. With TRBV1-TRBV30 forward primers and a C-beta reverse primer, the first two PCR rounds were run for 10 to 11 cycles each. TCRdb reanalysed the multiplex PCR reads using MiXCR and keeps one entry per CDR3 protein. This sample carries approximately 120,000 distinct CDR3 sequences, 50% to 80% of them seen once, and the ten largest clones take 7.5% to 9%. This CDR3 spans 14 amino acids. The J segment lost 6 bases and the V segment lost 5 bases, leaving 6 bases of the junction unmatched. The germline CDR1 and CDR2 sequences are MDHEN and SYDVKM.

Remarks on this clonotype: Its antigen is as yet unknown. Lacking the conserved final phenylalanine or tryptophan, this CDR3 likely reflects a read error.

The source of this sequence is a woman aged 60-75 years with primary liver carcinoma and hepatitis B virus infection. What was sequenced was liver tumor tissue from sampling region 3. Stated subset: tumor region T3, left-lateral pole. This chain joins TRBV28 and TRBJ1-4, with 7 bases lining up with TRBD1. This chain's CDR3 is CASSRQGRDEKLFL. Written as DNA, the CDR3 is TGTGCCAGCAGTCGACAGGGAAGGGATGAAAAACTGTTTCTT.